This TCR beta chain is drawn from a study of T cells in Graves' hyperthyroidism and ophthalmopathy. This clonotype was seen at least ten times. This CDR3 is 14 amino acids long. Germline V CDR1 and CDR2: SGHTA, FQGNSA. V was cut by 1 base and J by 4 bases, with 10 bases left in between. Template material for amplifying TCR beta CDR3 regions consisted of RNA transcripts. Using the HTBI primer set, a first-round RT-PCR was run on the TCR CDR3. TCRdb fed the multiplex PCR reads into MiXCR, producing one record per CDR3 protein. The top ten hold 4.3% of the sample, which has fewer than 650,000 distinct CDR3 sequences, roughly 14% seen once.

The sample comprised blood. This TCR was sampled from a woman aged 40 to 55 with Graves' ophthalmopathy. This chain joins TRBV7-2 and TRBJ1-2; D is unresolved. The CDR3 sequence is CASSLGGFSYGYTF. CDR3 coding DNA: TGTGCCAGCAGCTTAGGGGGATTCTCCTATGGCTACACCTTC. The complete variable domain, with remaining parts taken from reference TRBV7-2 and TRBJ1-2, reads GAGVSQSPSNKVTEKGKDVELRCDPISGHTALYWYRQSLGQGLEFLIYFQGNSAPDKSGLPSDRFSAERTGGSVSTLTIQRTQQEDSAVYLCASSLGGFSYGYTFGSGTRLTVV.